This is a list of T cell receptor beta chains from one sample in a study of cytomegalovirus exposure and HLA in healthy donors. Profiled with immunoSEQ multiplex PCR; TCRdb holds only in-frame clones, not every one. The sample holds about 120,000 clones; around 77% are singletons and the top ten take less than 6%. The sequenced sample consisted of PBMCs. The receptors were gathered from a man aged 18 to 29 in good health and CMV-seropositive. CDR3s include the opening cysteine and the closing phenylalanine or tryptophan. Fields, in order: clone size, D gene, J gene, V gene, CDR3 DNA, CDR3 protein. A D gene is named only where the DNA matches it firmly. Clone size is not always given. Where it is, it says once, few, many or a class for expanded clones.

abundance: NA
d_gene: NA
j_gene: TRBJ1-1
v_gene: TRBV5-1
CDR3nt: TGCGCCAGCAGCTTGGCGCAGGCCAGGAACACTGAAGATTTCTTT
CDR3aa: CASSLAQARNTEDFF

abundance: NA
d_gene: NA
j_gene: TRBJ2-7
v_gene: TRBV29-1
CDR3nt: TGCAGCGTTCTCTTTTATAGGGGCGATTCAGTCTACGAGCAGTACTTC
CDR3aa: CSVLFYRGDSVYEQYF

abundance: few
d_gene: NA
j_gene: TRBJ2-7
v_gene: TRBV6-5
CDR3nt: TGTGCCAGCAACTTCAACTACGAGCAGTACTTC
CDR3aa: CASNFNYEQYF

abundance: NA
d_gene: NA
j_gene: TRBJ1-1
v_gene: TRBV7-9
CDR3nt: TGTGCCAGCAGCCCGATTAACGGGTTCACGGAAGCTTTCTTT
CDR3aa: CASSPINGFTEAFF

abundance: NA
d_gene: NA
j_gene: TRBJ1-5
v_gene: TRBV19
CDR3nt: TGTGCCAGTAGTTCTCTGGCAGGTCCCAATCAGCCCCAGCATTTT
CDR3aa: CASSSLAGPNQPQHF

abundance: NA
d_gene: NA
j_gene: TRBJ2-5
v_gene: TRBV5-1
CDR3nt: TGCGCCACCCACGAAGGGGTCCAAGAGACCCAGTACTTC
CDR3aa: CATHEGVQETQYF

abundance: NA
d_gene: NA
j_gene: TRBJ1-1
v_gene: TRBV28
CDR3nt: TGTGCCAGCAGTTCCCGCCTACCCGCTACTGAAGCTTTCTTT
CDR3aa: CASSSRLPATEAFF

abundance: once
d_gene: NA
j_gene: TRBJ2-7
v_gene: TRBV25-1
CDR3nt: TGTGCCAGCAGTGAAGTGGCTGGGCCCAATCCCTACGAGCAGTACTTC
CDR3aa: CASSEVAGPNPYEQYF

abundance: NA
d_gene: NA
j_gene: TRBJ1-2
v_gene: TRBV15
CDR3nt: TGTGCCACCAGTTGGGGCCGGAACTATGGCTACACCTTC
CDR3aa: CATSWGRNYGYTF

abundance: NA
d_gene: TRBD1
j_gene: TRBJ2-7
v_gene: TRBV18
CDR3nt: TGTGCCAGCTCACTCGGACAGGGGGCCCACGAGCAGTACTTC
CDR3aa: CASSLGQGAHEQYF

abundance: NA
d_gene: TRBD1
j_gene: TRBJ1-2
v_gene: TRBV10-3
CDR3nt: TGTGCCATCAGTGAGTTACAGGGGGAGCAAGGCTACACCTTC
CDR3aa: CAISELQGEQGYTF

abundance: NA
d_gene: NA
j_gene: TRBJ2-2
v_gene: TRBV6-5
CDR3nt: TGTGCCAGCAGTTACCGGGACATCGGCACCGGGGAGCTGTTTTTT
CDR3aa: CASSYRDIGTGELFF

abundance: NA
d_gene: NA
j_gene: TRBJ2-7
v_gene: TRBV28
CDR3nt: TGTGCCATCCAGGGGACCAAATCCTACGAGCAGTACTTC
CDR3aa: CAIQGTKSYEQYF

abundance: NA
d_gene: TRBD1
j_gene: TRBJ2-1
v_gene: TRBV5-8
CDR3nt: TGTGCCAGCAGCGTGGACAGGGATAAACTTGTATACAATGAGCAGTTCTTC
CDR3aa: CASSVDRDKLVYNEQFF

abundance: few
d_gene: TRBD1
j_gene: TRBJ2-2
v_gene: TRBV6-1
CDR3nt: TGTGCCAGCAGGCGGACAGGGGGTGGCGGGGAGCTGTTTTTT
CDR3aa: CASRRTGGGGELFF